A single sample is the source of the 13 T cell receptor beta chains below, sequenced in a study of cytomegalovirus exposure and HLA in healthy donors. The PCR made use of 60 Vbeta and 13 Jbeta primers. TCRdb keeps only in-frame clones here, not all; method: immunoSEQ multiplex PCR. In the table there are approximately 100,000 clones, about 80% of which are singletons. Sequenced sample: PBMCs. These receptors all come from a human donor in good health.

The rearrangement uses TRBV7-2 and TRBJ1-1; TRBD1 agrees at 9 bases. CDR3 size: 15 residues. J lost 4 bases, V lost 2 bases, and 5 bases had no gene match. The germline CDR1 and CDR2 sequences are SGHTA and FQGNSA. The CDR3 DNA reads TGTGCCAGCAGCTTATTACCGACAGGGGGCACTGAAGCTTTCTTT. Translation: CASSLLPTGGTEAFF.

This clone came up many times. The chain links TRBV5-4 to TRBJ2-7; possibly TRBD1 for D (6 bases). Germline CDR1 is SGHNT and CDR2 is YYREEE (reference sequence). V was cut by 4 bases and J by 7 bases, with 15 bases left in between. CDR3 length: 13 residues. CDR3 DNA: TGTGCCAGCAGCGGCAGGGACACTTCGGAGCAGTACTTC. It encodes CASSGRDTSEQYF.

CDR3 DNA: TGTGCTAGTGGTTTGGAATCCCCGGGACAGTACAATCAGCCCCAGCATTTT. As protein: CASGLESPGQYNQPQHF. The chain is built from TRBV12-5 and TRBJ1-5, with TRBD1 matching 7 bases. The CDR3 is made up of 17 amino acids. Germline-derived CDR1 and CDR2 are LGHNT and FRNRAP. Losses at the gene ends were 1 base for V and 3 bases for J; bases not matched to a gene: 9.

The V gene is TRBV18, the J gene TRBJ2-3; no clear D. There are 13 residues in the CDR3. CDR1 is KGHSH, CDR2 LQKENI, per germline. Deletions cut 1 base from V and 5 bases from J, with 7 bases between. In DNA, the CDR3 is TGTGCCAGCTCACCACTCCTGTTAGATACGCAGTATTTT. This codes for CASSPLLLDTQYF.

Only a few counts were recorded for this clone. This rearrangement joins TRBV5-1 to TRBJ2-2; 10 bases agree with TRBD1. Trimming cost V 0 bases and J 6 bases; bases outside gene matches: 8. Germline V gives CDR1 SGHRS, CDR2 YFSETQ. The CDR3 is 17 residues long. The CDR3 nucleotides are TGCGCCAGCAGCTTGGATATGGACAGGGGGTCGGCCGGGGAGCTGTTTTTT. It codes for CASSLDMDRGSAGELFF.

The CDR3 reads CASKTGTGSYEQYF. CDR3 sequence (DNA): TGTGCCAGTAAAACAGGGACCGGCTCCTACGAGCAGTACTTC. The V call is TRBV7-9, the J call TRBJ2-7; a weak D match, TRBD1 (6 bases). Trimming took 9 bases from V and 0 from J, leaving 15 bases between them. CDR1 is SEHNR, CDR2 FQNEAQ, per germline (reference sequence). The CDR3 extends over 14 amino acids.

This clone was seen a few times. The chain joins TRBV29-1 to TRBJ1-1; D possibly corresponds to TRBD1 (6 bases). This CDR3 is 12 amino acids long. V was trimmed by 5 bases and J by 1 base, leaving 8 bases between them. Per the germline V gene, CDR1 is SQVTM and CDR2 is ANQGSEA. The CDR3 DNA reads TGCAGCGTTTTCAGGGGGAACACTGAAGCTTTCTTT. Translating gives CSVFRGNTEAFF.

This clone was picked up one time. The gene calls are TRBV5-4 and TRBJ1-5, with TRBD1 as a possible D gene (5 bases). This CDR3 spans 15 amino acids. Between the trimmed V and J ends, which lost 5 bases and 4 bases, there was a span of 16 bases. The germline gives CDR1 SGHNT, CDR2 YYREEE (reference sequence). The CDR3 coding sequence is TGTGCCAGCAGTGATGGGGGGGGAGCGAATCAGCCCCAGCATTTT. It specifies CASSDGGGANQPQHF.

The chain recombines TRBV7-2 with TRBJ2-5; 10 nucleotides match TRBD1. Gene TRBJ2-7 matches the end of the DNA better, so the J call may be wrong. Germline V gene sequence: CDR1 SGHTA, CDR2 FQGNSA. The CDR3 contains 15 residues. The CDR3: CASSPGTGVTYEQYF. In DNA form, the CDR3 reads TGTGCCAGCAGCCCCGGGACAGGGGTAACCTACGAGCAGTACTTC.

V gene TRBV14 combines with J gene TRBJ1-2, with D unclear. This CDR3 spans 13 amino acids. CDR1 is SGHDN, CDR2 FVKESK, per germline. V lost 8 bases to trimming and J lost 0 bases, with 10 bases between them. This chain's CDR3 is CASGGVANYGYTF. The DNA of the CDR3 is TGTGCCAGCGGCGGAGTCGCTAACTATGGCTACACCTTC.

V gene TRBV2 combines with J gene TRBJ1-5, with 10 bases lining up with TRBD1. The CDR3 runs to 15 residues. After removal of 6 bases from V and 4 bases from J, the junction contained 6 bases not matched to a gene. The germline V gene has CDR1 SNHLY and CDR2 FYNNEI. This CDR3 is CASRRDRGENQPQHF. CDR3 DNA sequence: TGTGCCAGCAGACGGGACAGGGGTGAGAATCAGCCCCAGCATTTT.

The chain employs TRBV7-3 and TRBJ1-2; D unclear. The V gene's germline CDR1 is SGHTA and CDR2 FQGTGA. This CDR3 is 14 amino acids long. V lost 1 base to trimming and J lost 8 bases, with 14 bases between them. The CDR3 bases are TGTGCCAGCAGCTTAAGTCCCTCCGGGTCCGGCTACACCTTC. Translation gives CASSLSPSGSGYTF.

The V call is TRBV15, the J call TRBJ2-1, with 7 positions matching TRBD2. The CDR3 is 15 amino acids. CDR1 is LNHNV and CDR2 is YYDKDF in the germline V gene (reference sequence). Trimming at V came to 0 bases and at J to 9 bases, leaving 8 bases not matched to a gene. CDR3 DNA: TGTGCCACCAGCAGAGATCGTGTCGTAGCGGGTGAGCAGTTCTTC. It translates to CATSRDRVVAGEQFF.